Sequencing of this T cell receptor beta chain was carried out in a study of Ad26.COV2.S vaccination and SARS-CoV-2 variants. Whole-study results and caveats: Measures of TCR breadth and depth may have fallen short of total T cell responses. Comparable non-spike TCR breadth was observed in vaccine and placebo recipients.

Produced via immunoSEQ multiplex PCR; TCRdb's table is partial and in-frame only. Of about half a million clones listed, 80% to 90% are singletons. This CDR3 region has 14 residues. V lost 0 bases to trimming and J lost 3 bases, with 9 bases between them. Germline V gene data show CDR1 as MNHEY and CDR2 as SVGAGI. The treatment is: approximately 18 received Ad26.COV2.S at low or high dose, single or two shots; five or six received placebo; per-sample allocation not given. Sampling took place 63 days after the first vaccine or placebo injection. This adult donor, from Boston, was 18-55 years old. Points on this clone: Its antigen remains unknown.

The material sequenced was peripheral blood, taken in a trial of Ad26.COV2.S vaccine versus placebo. This receptor was identified in a person between 18 and 59 years old who received the Ad26.COV2.S COVID-19 vaccine or a placebo. J is TRBJ2-7 and V is TRBV6-5; unclear D gene. This CDR3 reads CASSYSRRDYEQYF. CDR3 bases: TGTGCCAGCAGTTACTCTCGGAGAGACTACGAGCAGTACTTC.